Each of the 29 T cell receptor beta chains below was sequenced from the same sample in a study of T cells in women clearing cervical HPV infection. TCRdb's copy holds only in-frame clones and misses some; the assay was immunoSEQ multiplex PCR. Recorded for this sample: 20,000 to 25,000 clones. Sequencing was done on a sample of blood buffy coat. These receptors were collected from a woman between 18 and 70 years old with a cervical HPV16 infection that either progressed to CIN3+ or cleared (not recorded which).

Comments on this clone: Sequencing ends 3 residues short of the CDR3 end; the germline J gene provides the rest. The rearrangement links TRBV6-2 or TRBV6-3 to TRBJ2-3, with a possible D match to TRBD2 (5 bases). The ends were cut back, 6 bases at V and 0 bases at J, with 10 bases in the middle. Germline values: CDR1 MNHEY, CDR2 SVGEGT. This CDR3 has 14 residues. The CDR3 bases that were read are TGTGCCAGCAGCTCCAGCGGAAGCACAGATACG. This encodes CASSSSGSTDT. The whole CDR3 sequence reads CASSSSGSTDTQYF.

Points on this clone: The missing CDR3 end, 3 residues past where the read stops, is filled in from the germline J gene. The chain carries TRBV29-1 and TRBJ1-1; D perhaps matches TRBD1 (6 bases). The germline V gene encodes CDR1 SQVTM and CDR2 ANQGSEA. V gave up 8 bases and J gave up 1 base, with 14 bases separating them. This CDR3 is built from 13 residues. Here the CDR3 reads CSILGGGNTEAFF. The covered CDR3 bases are TGCAGCATCCTAGGAGGGGGGAACACTGAA.

In regard to this clone: The CDR3 end falls 3 residues outside the read, so it is completed with the germline J gene. V and J are TRBV5-5 and TRBJ2-5, with D tentatively TRBD1 (6 bases). The CDR3 totals 12 residues. Germline V gene data show CDR1 as SGHKS and CDR2 as YYEKEE (reference sequence). The chain's CDR3 is CASRPTGNTQYF. CDR3 DNA (partial): TGTGCCAGCAGACCCACAGGGAATACC.

Comments on this clone: The read stops 3 residues short of the end of the CDR3; the missing end is completed from the germline J gene. The chain employs TRBV9 and TRBJ1-1; perhaps TRBD1 as D (5 bases). Germline V gene data show CDR1 as SGDLS and CDR2 as YYNGEE. The CDR3 runs to 13 residues. V was clipped by 6 bases and J by 2 bases, with 11 bases between them. The sequenced part of the CDR3 DNA is TGTGCCAGCACCGGGGGAGATAACACTGAA. Protein product: CASTGGDNTE. The whole CDR3 reads CASTGGDNTEAFF.

About this clone itself: The sequenced fragment ends 3 residues before the CDR3 boundary, so the rest is inferred from the germline J gene. The gene calls are TRBV7-2 and TRBJ2-7; no clear D gene. Germline CDR1 is SGHTA and CDR2 is FQGNSA. The CDR3 sequence is 13 residues long. Trimming removed 2 bases at V and 3 bases at J, with 8 bases between. The CDR3: CASSLSSNYEQYF. The CDR3 bases that were read are TGTGCCAGCAGCTTATCCAGTAACTACGAG.

To note about this clone: The read falls 3 residues short of the CDR3 end, and the missing part is taken from the germline J gene. This chain links TRBV7-2 with TRBJ1-1; tentative D call: TRBD1 (5 bases). CDR1 is SGHTA and CDR2 is FQGNSA in the germline V gene. The CDR3 sequence is 13 residues long. V lost 2 bases and J 3 bases, leaving 7 bases between the germline ends. CDR3 DNA, as far as it was read: TGTGCCAGCAGCTTACAGGGTTACACTGAA. Translation: CASSLQGYTE. The entire CDR3 reads CASSLQGYTEAFF.

Remarks on this clone: The read comes to an end 3 residues before the CDR3 does, leaving the germline J gene to fill in the end. The chain is built from TRBV13 and TRBJ2-2, with D perhaps matching TRBD1 (5 bases). V lost 4 bases and J 2 bases, leaving 8 bases between the germline ends. Germline CDR1 reads PRHDT; CDR2 reads FYEKMQ (reference sequence). The CDR3 is 14 residues long. The part of the CDR3 DNA that was read is TGTGCCAGCAGCTACGACAGCAACACCGGGGAG. This gives the protein CASSYDSNTGE. The entire CDR3 sequence reads CASSYDSNTGELFF.

The part of the CDR3 DNA that was read is TGTGCCAGTAGTAGGGCCCCCTTTGGCTACGAG. Its translation is CASSRAPFGYE. The entire CDR3 sequence reads CASSRAPFGYEQYF. The rearrangement joins TRBV19 to TRBJ2-7; D remains ambiguous. The read terminates 3 residues before the CDR3 end, so the remaining end is supplied by the germline J gene. Trimming took off 4 bases at V and 3 bases at J, with 13 bases between the two ends. CDR3 length: 14 amino acids. CDR1 and CDR2 from the germline V gene are LNHDA and SQIVND (reference sequence).

On this clone: Read sequence stops 3 residues before the CDR3 end, and the germline J gene provides the missing end. The chain combines TRBV10-3 with TRBJ2-7; 9 nucleotides align to TRBD1. Looked up from germline, CDR1 is ENHRY and CDR2 is SYGVKD. CDR3 length: 15 residues. V gave up 6 bases and J gave up 3 bases; unmatched junction bases: 9. CDR3 loop: CAIRNPGQGNYEQYF. CDR3 DNA (partial): TGTGCCATCAGAAATCCGGGACAGGGAAACTACGAG.

As concerns this clone: The CDR3 end lies 3 residues beyond the end of the read and is filled in from the germline J gene. The rearrangement joins TRBV5-1 to TRBJ2-7, with 7 bases lining up with TRBD2. CDR1 and CDR2 (germline): SGHRS, YFSETQ. The length of the CDR3 is 16 residues. The V and J ends lost 4 bases and 2 bases, in that order; junction bases with no gene match: 12. The CDR3 region is CASSPRGVGAAYEQYF. The sequenced part of the CDR3 DNA is TGCGCCAGCAGCCCCCGGGGGGTCGGGGCAGCCTACGAG.

Points on this clone: The same CDR3 arises from other DNA sequences in this sample as well. The chain's CDR3 is CASSLGQGNTEAFF. Partial CDR3 DNA: TGTGCCAGCAGCTTGGGACAGGGGAACACTGAA. The J gene is TRBJ1-1, the V gene TRBV7-9, with 9 positions matching TRBD1. The read halts 3 residues ahead of the CDR3 end, with the missing end drawn from the germline J gene. Trimming at V came to 3 bases and at J to 1 base, leaving 0 bases not matched to a gene. The CDR3 spans 14 residues. Germline V gene lookup returns CDR1 SEHNR and CDR2 FQNEAQ (reference sequence).

Of note for this clone: From the germline J gene comes the end of the CDR3, since the read stops 3 residues before it. The chain recombines TRBV20-1 with TRBJ1-1; the D is unclear. Germline CDR1 DFQATT, CDR2 SNEGSKA (reference sequence). The CDR3 spans 15 residues. V was shortened by 0 bases and J by 0 bases, with 11 bases between the two germline ends. The covered CDR3 bases are TGCAGTGCTAGAGATTGGCAGACTATGAACACTGAA. Its translation: CSARDWQTMNTE. The whole CDR3 protein is CSARDWQTMNTEAFF.

Measured by frequency, this clone is medium-sized. From the germline J gene comes the end of the CDR3, since the read stops 3 residues before it. This chain links TRBV6-2 or TRBV6-3 with TRBJ1-2; D may be TRBD1 (5 bases). Trimming removed 6 bases at V and 7 bases at J, with 12 bases between. The V gene's germline CDR1 is MNHEY and CDR2 SVGEGT. The CDR3 runs 12 residues. The CDR3 reads CASRVGAVGYTF. The CDR3 DNA, read in part, is TGTGCCAGCAGAGTTGGGGCTGTTGGC.

Details on this clone: The junction differs from germline at one of its ends, possibly a read error. The missing CDR3 end, 3 residues past where the read stops, is filled in from the germline J gene. Additional DNA sequences in this sample encode the identical CDR3. The chain combines TRBV13 with TRBJ1-3; D might be TRBD1 (6 bases). The CDR3 length is 13 residues. Germline V gene lookup returns CDR1 PRHDT and CDR2 FYEKMQ (reference sequence). The CDR3 DNA, read in part, is TGTGCCAGCGGTCACAGGGCTGGAAACACA. It encodes CASGHRAGNT. The full CDR3 reads CASGHRAGNTIYF.

To note about this clone: Read coverage stops 3 residues before the CDR3 terminus; the germline J gene supplies the remainder. The chain couples TRBV11-2 to TRBJ2-2; D unclear. V was pared by 4 bases and J by 4 bases, with 13 bases between. The CDR3 sequence is 15 residues long. Per the germline V gene, CDR1 is SGHAT and CDR2 is FQNNGV. The CDR3 here is CASSSSQVPTGELFF. The DNA read from the CDR3 is TGTGCCAGCAGCTCCTCGCAGGTACCCACCGGGGAG.

Concerning this clone itself: The CDR3 end lies 3 residues beyond the end of the read and is filled in from the germline J gene. This chain connects TRBV5-6 to TRBJ2-5; D is ambiguous. Trimming left V 3 bases short and J 7 bases short, with 16 bases between. The germline V gene has CDR1 SGHDT and CDR2 YYEEEE. This CDR3 is built from 14 residues. The sequenced CDR3 bases are TGTGCCAGCAGCTCGAGCATCCTAATCGGGACC. Protein sequence: CASSSSILIGT. The whole CDR3 protein reads CASSSSILIGTQYF.

CDR3 loop: CASSVGTGVETQYF. CDR3 bases read: TGTGCCAGCAGCGTCGGGACAGGGGTAGAGACC. The genes are TRBV5-5 and TRBJ2-5, with 10 bases fitting TRBD1. The DNA ends 3 residues before the CDR3 does, and the rest of the CDR3 is filled in from the germline J gene. V lost 4 bases to trimming and J lost 4 bases; unmatched junction nucleotides: 4. Per the germline V gene, CDR1 is SGHKS and CDR2 is YYEKEE (reference sequence). This CDR3 comprises 14 residues.

Comment on this clone: Read sequence stops 3 residues before the CDR3 end, and the germline J gene provides the missing end. This rearrangement joins TRBV2 to TRBJ1-1; D call uncertain. The V end lost 4 bases, the J end lost 7 bases, and 13 bases lay between the germline ends. Germline V CDR1 and CDR2: SNHLY, FYNNEI. The CDR3 consists of 13 residues. Partial CDR3 DNA: TGTGCCAGCAGTGCGGGGAGGGTGGGTGAA. Encoded protein: CASSAGRVGE. The entire CDR3 protein is CASSAGRVGEAFF.

The sequenced part of the CDR3 DNA is TGTGCCAGCAGTGAAGGCTCAGGGGGTCATCAGCCC. Amino acid sequence: CASSEGSGGHQP. The whole CDR3 reads CASSEGSGGHQPQHF. The chain is built from TRBV6-1 and TRBJ1-5, with TRBD1 identical over 7 bases. The CDR3 end falls 3 residues outside the read, so it is completed with the germline J gene. Looked up from germline, CDR1 is MNHNS and CDR2 is SASEGT. V was clipped by 1 base and J by 5 bases; unmatched bases: 5. The CDR3 runs to 15 residues.

Comment on this clone: The sequenced fragment ends 3 residues before the CDR3 boundary, so the rest is inferred from the germline J gene. V and J are TRBV7-3 and TRBJ2-3, with a tentative D call TRBD2 (5 bases). V was cut by 2 bases and J by 1 base, with 10 bases left in between. The CDR3 spans 15 residues. CDR1 is SGHTA, CDR2 FQGTGA, per germline. The covered CDR3 bases are TGTGCCAGCAGCTTAGATTACGGGGGCACAGATACG. It is translated as CASSLDYGGTDT. The full-length CDR3 reads as CASSLDYGGTDTQYF. The whole variable domain, remainder taken from reference TRBV7-3 and TRBJ2-3, is GAGVSQTPSNKVTEKGKYVELRCDPISGHTALYWYRQSLGQGPEFLIYFQGTGAADDSGLPNDRFFAVRPEGSVSTLKIQRTERGDSAVYLCASSLDYGGTDTQYFGPGTRLTVL.

Of note for this clone: The DNA ends 3 residues before the CDR3 does, and the rest of the CDR3 is filled in from the germline J gene. This chain joins TRBV5-4 and TRBJ2-4, with 8 bases identical to TRBD2. The germline gives CDR1 SGHNT, CDR2 YYREEE (reference sequence). The CDR3 totals 15 residues. The covered CDR3 bases are TGTGCCAGCAGCTTGGTAGCGGGATCCCAGGAGACT. Its translation: CASSLVAGSQET. The entire CDR3 reads CASSLVAGSQETQYF.

Notes on this clone: A junction boundary mismatches the germline segment, possibly from a read error. Other DNA sequences from this sample encode an identical CDR3 as well. The sequenced part of the CDR3 DNA is TGTGCCTGGAACTCTCCCCAGGGGTTTGGAAACACT. It encodes CAWNSPQGFGNT. In full, the CDR3 reads CAWNSPQGFGNTIYF. The chain combines TRBV30 with TRBJ1-3, with D possibly matching TRBD1 (6 bases). The read stops 3 residues short of the end of the CDR3; the missing end is completed from the germline J gene. The CDR3 consists of 15 residues. Germline-derived CDR1 and CDR2 are GTSNPN and SVGIG (reference sequence). The full variable domain, rest sourced from reference TRBV30 and TRBJ1-3, is SQTIHQWPATLVQPVGSPLSLECTVEGTSNPNLYWYRQAAGRGLQLLFYSVGIGQISSEVPQNLSASRPQDRQFILSSKKLLLSDSGFYLCAWNSPQGFGNTIYFGEGSWLTVV.

Details on this clone: The CDR3 is cut off 3 residues early in the read; its end comes from the germline J gene. V and J are TRBV4-1 and TRBJ2-2, with unresolved D. The V and J ends lost 0 bases and 0 bases respectively, with 5 bases between them. This CDR3 has 15 residues. CDR1 and CDR2 from the germline V gene are MGHRA and YSYEKL. The CDR3 loop is CASSQEQANTGELFF. The sequenced CDR3 bases are TGCGCCAGCAGCCAAGAACAAGCGAACACCGGGGAG.

Regarding this clone: Read data end 3 residues before the CDR3 end; the end is taken from the germline J gene. The rearrangement joins TRBV20-1 to TRBJ2-5, with TRBD2 matching 8 bases. This CDR3 is 15 amino acids long. The V gene's germline CDR1 is DFQATT and CDR2 SNEGSKA (reference sequence). V was clipped by 8 bases and J by 4 bases; unmatched bases: 15. CDR3 loop: CSSSHTGGPSETQYF. The part of the CDR3 DNA that was read is TGCAGTTCCTCCCATACGGGGGGGCCATCAGAGACC.

Remarks on this clone: The read is 3 residues too short to cover the CDR3 end, so that end is filled in from the germline J gene. The chain carries TRBV2 and TRBJ1-2; possibly TRBD1 for D (5 bases). There are 16 residues in the CDR3. Looked up from germline, CDR1 is SNHLY and CDR2 is FYNNEI. The CDR3 sequence is CASSEAEPGLLGGYTF. The part of the CDR3 DNA that was read is TGTGCCAGCAGTGAAGCAGAACCGGGACTTCTAGGAGGC. The full variable domain, completed using reference TRBV2 and TRBJ1-2, is EPEVTQTPSHQVTQMGQEVILRCVPISNHLYFYWYRQILGQKVEFLVSFYNNEISEKSEIFDDQFSVERPDGSNFTLKIRSTKLEDSAMYFCASSEAEPGLLGGYTFGSGTRLTVV.

Comments on this clone: From the germline J gene comes the end of the CDR3, since the read stops 3 residues before it. V and J are TRBV10-1 and TRBJ2-3, with TRBD2 as a possible D gene (6 bases). Germline V CDR1 and CDR2: WNHNN, SYGVQD (reference sequence). The CDR3 loop spans 19 amino acids. The V gene lost 1 base and the J gene lost 1 base, with 21 bases spanning the gap. The DNA read from the CDR3 is TGCGCCAGCAGTGAGTTTACTAGCCCAAACGACAACCGCACAGATACG. Protein sequence: CASSEFTSPNDNRTDT. The complete CDR3 protein is CASSEFTSPNDNRTDTQYF.

In the case of this clone: Read sequence stops 3 residues before the CDR3 end, and the germline J gene provides the missing end. The rearrangement links TRBV20-1 to TRBJ2-3; 7 bases agree with TRBD2. The V gene end was trimmed by 5 bases and the J gene end by 2 bases; junction bases not matched to a gene: 7. The CDR3 covers 14 residues. The V gene's germline CDR1 is DFQATT and CDR2 SNEGSKA (reference sequence). The CDR3 reads CSAPWGGYTDTQYF. CDR3 DNA (partial): TGCAGTGCTCCCTGGGGGGGGTACACAGATACG.

By frequency, this clone registers medium-sized. The read comes to an end 3 residues before the CDR3 does, leaving the germline J gene to fill in the end. The genes are TRBV7-2 and TRBJ2-1, with D perhaps assigned TRBD1 or TRBD2 (5 bases each). The CDR3 extends over 13 amino acids. Looked up from germline, CDR1 is SGHTA and CDR2 is FQGNSA. V lost 6 bases to trimming and J lost 9 bases, with 15 bases between them. CDR3 bases read: TGTGCCAGCAGTCGCATAGAGGGGATTGAG. Protein product: CASSRIEGIE. The whole CDR3 region reads CASSRIEGIEQFF.

Remarks on this clone: Read data end 3 residues before the CDR3 end; the end is taken from the germline J gene. This chain uses TRBV19 with TRBJ1-2; 10 nucleotides agree with TRBD1. CDR1 and CDR2 (germline): LNHDA, SQIVND (reference sequence). CDR3 length: 16 amino acids. J gave up 6 bases and V 3 bases, and 10 bases lay outside the gene matches. The covered CDR3 bases are TGTGCCAGTAGTATGGGGGACAGGGGAATTCGCGATGGC. Translating it yields CASSMGDRGIRDG. The full CDR3 protein is CASSMGDRGIRDGYTF. Full variable domain (missing parts from reference TRBV19 and TRBJ1-2): DGGITQSPKYLFRKEGQNVTLSCEQNLNHDAMYWYRQDPGQGLRLIYYSQIVNDFQKGDIAEGYSVSREKKESFPLTVTSAQKNPTAFYLCASSMGDRGIRDGYTFGSGTRLTVV.